These 13 T cell receptor beta chains originate from one sample sequenced in a study of T cell changes during pregnancy in multiple sclerosis. TCRdb's table, derived via immunoSEQ multiplex PCR, lists solely in-frame clones and lacks some. The table lists tens of thousands of clones, roughly 91% of them singletons. The sample consisted of CD4+ T cells from peripheral blood mononuclear cells, taken in the first trimester of pregnancy. These receptors came from a female donor with multiple sclerosis, enrolled in a pregnancy study.

The chain joins TRBV5-4 to TRBJ2-5, with D possibly matching TRBD2 (5 bases). Germline V CDR1 and CDR2: SGHNT, YYREEE (reference sequence). V lost 2 bases and J 5 bases, leaving 13 bases between the germline ends. CDR3 length: 14 amino acids. CDR3 amino acids: CASSFERRAETQYF. CDR3 DNA sequence: TGTGCCAGCAGCTTCGAGCGGAGAGCGGAGACCCAGTACTTC.

This chain uses TRBV28 with TRBJ1-1, with 7 bases fitting TRBD1. V gave up 6 bases and J gave up 5 bases; unmatched junction bases: 6. Per germline, CDR1 MDHEN and CDR2 SYDVKM. There are 13 residues in the CDR3. The CDR3 spells CASRGQEGTEAFF. Written as DNA, the CDR3 is TGTGCCAGCAGAGGACAGGAAGGAACTGAAGCTTTCTTT.

The rearrangement uses TRBV19 and TRBJ2-7; the match to TRBD1 covers 7 bases. Germline loops: CDR1 LNHDA, CDR2 SQIVND (reference sequence). The junction had 7 bases not matched to a gene; V was cut back by 6 bases and J by 5 bases. CDR3 length equals 13 residues. Written as DNA, the CDR3 is TGTGCCAGTAGGAGACAGGGCGTAGACGAGCAGTACTTC. This gives the protein CASRRQGVDEQYF. Full variable domain (rest looked up from reference TRBV19 and TRBJ2-7): DGGITQSPKYLFRKEGQNVTLSCEQNLNHDAMYWYRQDPGQGLRLIYYSQIVNDFQKGDIAEGYSVSREKKESFPLTVTSAQKNPTAFYLCASRRQGVDEQYFGPGTRLTVT.

The genes are TRBV9 and TRBJ2-7, with D tentatively TRBD2 (6 bases). The CDR3 length is 14 residues. The germline V gene encodes CDR1 SGDLS and CDR2 YYNGEE. With 4 bases removed from V and 6 bases from J, the gap between germline ends came to 17 bases. The CDR3 DNA is TGTGCCAGCAGCTCCACCGGGACTGTGGGCGAGCAGTACTTC. As protein: CASSSTGTVGEQYF.

The chain links TRBV30 to TRBJ2-7; maybe TRBD1 (6 bases). The V gene lost 2 bases and the J gene lost 1 base, with 12 bases spanning the gap. Germline CDR1 is GTSNPN and CDR2 is SVGIG (reference sequence). CDR3 length: 14 residues. CDR3 bases: TGTGCCTGGAGTCGGACAGTCCGATCCTACGAGCAGTACTTC. Its protein is CAWSRTVRSYEQYF. Variable domain in full (rest from reference TRBV30 and TRBJ2-7): SQTIHQWPATLVQPVGSPLSLECTVEGTSNPNLYWYRQAAGRGLQLLFYSVGIGQISSEVPQNLSASRPQDRQFILSSKKLLLSDSGFYLCAWSRTVRSYEQYFGPGTRLTVT.

This chain joins TRBV5-4 and TRBJ1-1, with 8 bases lining up with TRBD1. Germline trimming cut 0 bases from V and 4 bases from J; bases unmatched to any gene: 5. Germline assignment: CDR1 SGHNT and CDR2 YYREEE (reference sequence). The CDR3 covers 15 residues. The DNA of the CDR3 is TGTGCCAGCAGCTTGGCCCAGGGGGCGCCCACTGAAGCTTTCTTT. Translated: CASSLAQGAPTEAFF.

The genes are TRBV19 and TRBJ1-1; 11 bases match TRBD1. The CDR3 runs to 17 residues. V trimming: 3 bases; J trimming: 9 bases; junction bases outside the gene matches: 15. Germline V gene data show CDR1 as LNHDA and CDR2 as SQIVND (reference sequence). The CDR3, as DNA: TGTGCCAGTAGTATGCCAGGACAGGGGGCGTCTAACAGAAAAGCTTTCTTT. This codes for CASSMPGQGASNRKAFF.

The V and J genes are TRBV9 and TRBJ2-7, with D maybe TRBD2 (6 bases). CDR3 length: 15 residues. Germline assignment: CDR1 SGDLS and CDR2 YYNGEE. The V end lost 5 bases, the J end lost 0 bases, and 15 bases lay between the germline ends. Written as DNA, the CDR3 is TGTGCCAGCAGTCGAGGAGCGGGCGCCTCCTACGAGCAGTACTTC. It codes for CASSRGAGASYEQYF. Full variable domain (missing parts from reference TRBV9 and TRBJ2-7): DSGVTQTPKHLITATGQRVTLRCSPRSGDLSVYWYQQSLDQGLQFLIQYYNGEERAKGNILERFSAQQFPDLHSELNLSSLELGDSALYFCASSRGAGASYEQYFGPGTRLTVT.

This clone was observed a few times. The genes are TRBV29-1 and TRBJ1-5; D possibly corresponds to TRBD1 (5 bases). CDR3 length: 12 residues. CDR1 and CDR2 from the germline V gene are SQVTM and ANQGSEA. V was trimmed by 4 bases and J by 3 bases, leaving 7 bases between them. The CDR3: CSVGQHNQPQHF. As DNA, the CDR3 is TGCAGCGTTGGACAGCACAATCAGCCCCAGCATTTT.

This chain uses TRBV5-1 with TRBJ2-1; D unclear. V lost 0 bases and J lost 5, with 9 bases in between. In germline, CDR1 is SGHRS, CDR2 YFSETQ. This CDR3 has 14 amino acids. CDR3 DNA: TGCGCCAGCAGCTTGGGGTACCAGAACAATGAGCAGTTCTTC. Translation gives CASSLGYQNNEQFF. The complete variable domain, with remaining parts taken from reference TRBV5-1 and TRBJ2-1, reads KAGVTQTPRYLIKTRGQQVTLSCSPISGHRSVSWYQQTPGQGLQFLFEYFSETQRNKGNFPGRFSGRQFSNSRSEMNVSTLELGDSALYLCASSLGYQNNEQFFGPGTRLTVL.

CDR3 bases: TGTGCCAGCAGGAGGGACAGGGGCCACACTGAAGCTTTCTTT. Its translation: CASRRDRGHTEAFF. The genes are TRBV5-4 and TRBJ1-1, with TRBD1 matching 10 bases. The germline V gene encodes CDR1 SGHNT and CDR2 YYREEE (reference sequence). The V and J ends lost 5 bases and 3 bases, in that order; junction bases with no gene match: 4. This CDR3 is 14 amino acids long. The full variable domain, its missing parts supplied by reference TRBV5-4 and TRBJ1-1, is ETGVTQSPTHLIKTRGQQVTLRCSSQSGHNTVSWYQQALGQGPQFIFQYYREEENGRGNFPPRFSGLQFPNYSSELNVNALELDDSALYLCASRRDRGHTEAFFGQGTRLTVV.

V gene TRBV6-5 combines with J gene TRBJ1-1, with TRBD1 as a possible D gene (6 bases). The germline V gene has CDR1 MNHEY and CDR2 SVGAGI. The ends were cut back, 6 bases at V and 3 bases at J, with 17 bases in the middle. The CDR3 has 15 amino acids. Written as DNA, the CDR3 is TGTGCCAGCAGGGGTTCGGGGGCGGGGGACACTGAAGCTTTCTTT. Translation gives CASRGSGAGDTEAFF.

This chain's CDR3 is CATSNPAGTGTSEQYF. The CDR3 DNA sequence: TGTGCCACCAGCAATCCAGCCGGGACAGGGACAAGCGAGCAGTACTTC. V usage is TRBV15 and J usage is TRBJ2-7; TRBD1 aligns across 9 bases. CDR3 length: 16 residues. Germline lookup yields CDR1 LNHNV and CDR2 YYDKDF (reference sequence). The V and J ends lost 4 bases and 6 bases, in that order; junction bases with no gene match: 13.